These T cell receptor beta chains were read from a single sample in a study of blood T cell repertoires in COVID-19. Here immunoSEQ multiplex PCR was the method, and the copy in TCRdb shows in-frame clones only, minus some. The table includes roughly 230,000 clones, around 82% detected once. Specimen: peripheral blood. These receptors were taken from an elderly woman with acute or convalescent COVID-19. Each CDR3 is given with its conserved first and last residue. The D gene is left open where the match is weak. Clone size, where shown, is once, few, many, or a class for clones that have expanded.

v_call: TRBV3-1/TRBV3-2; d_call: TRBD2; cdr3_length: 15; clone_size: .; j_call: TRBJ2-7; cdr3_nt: TGTGCCAGCAGCTTTAGCGGGGGCCGCACCTACGAGCAGTACTTC; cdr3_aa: CASSFSGGRTYEQYF
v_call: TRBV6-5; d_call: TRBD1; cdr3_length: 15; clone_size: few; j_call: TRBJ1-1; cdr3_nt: TGTGCCAGCAGTTTGGGACAGGGAATGGGCACTGAAGCTTTCTTT; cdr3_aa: CASSLGQGMGTEAFF
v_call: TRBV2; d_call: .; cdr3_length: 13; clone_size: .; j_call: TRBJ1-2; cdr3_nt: TGTGCCAGCGGGCAAGGGGGGGGCCAGGGCTACACCTTC; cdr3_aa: CASGQGGGQGYTF
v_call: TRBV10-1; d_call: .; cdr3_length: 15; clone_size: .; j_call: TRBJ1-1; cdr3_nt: TGCGCCAGCAGTGAGGGACGGGGAACGAACACTGAAGCTTTCTTT; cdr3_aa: CASSEGRGTNTEAFF
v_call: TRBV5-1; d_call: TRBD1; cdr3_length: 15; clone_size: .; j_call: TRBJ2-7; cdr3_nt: TGCGCCAGCAGCGAGAGACAGGGTAGATTTCACGAGCAGTACTTC; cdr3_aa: CASSERQGRFHEQYF
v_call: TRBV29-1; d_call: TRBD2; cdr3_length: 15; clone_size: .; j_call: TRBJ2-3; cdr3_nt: TGCAGCGTTGAAGGCCCTAGCGGGGCCCCAGATACGCAGTATTTT; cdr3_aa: CSVEGPSGAPDTQYF
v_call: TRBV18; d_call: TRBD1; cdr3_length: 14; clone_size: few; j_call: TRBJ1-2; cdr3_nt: TGTGCCAGCTCATTTGGACAGGGGAGCTATGGCTACACCTTC; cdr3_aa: CASSFGQGSYGYTF
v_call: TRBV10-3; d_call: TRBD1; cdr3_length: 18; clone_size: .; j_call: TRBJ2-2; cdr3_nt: TGTGCCATCAGTGAGCCCCAGGGGGCGCGGAGTGGTGCCGGGGAGCTGTTTTTT; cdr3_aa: CAISEPQGARSGAGELFF
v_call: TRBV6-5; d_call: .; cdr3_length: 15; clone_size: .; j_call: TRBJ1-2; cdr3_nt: TGTGCCAGCAGGGGACACGACGCGAGTAACTATGGCTACACCTTC; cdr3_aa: CASRGHDASNYGYTF
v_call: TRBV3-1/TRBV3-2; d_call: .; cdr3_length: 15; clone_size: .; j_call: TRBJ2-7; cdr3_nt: TGTGCCAGCAGCCAAGACCCGGGTAGCCCCACGGAGCAGTACTTC; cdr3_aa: CASSQDPGSPTEQYF
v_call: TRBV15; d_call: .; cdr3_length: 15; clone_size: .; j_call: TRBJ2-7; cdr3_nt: TGTGCCACCAGCCGCGGGGCAGGGTGGTCCTACGAGCAGTACTTC; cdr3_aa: CATSRGAGWSYEQYF
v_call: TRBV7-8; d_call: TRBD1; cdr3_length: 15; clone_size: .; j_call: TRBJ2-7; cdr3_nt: TGTGCCAGCAGCGCCGTACCGGGACAGAGATACGAGCAGTACTTC; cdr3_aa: CASSAVPGQRYEQYF
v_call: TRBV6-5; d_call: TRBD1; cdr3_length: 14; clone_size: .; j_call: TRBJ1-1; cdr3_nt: TGTGCCAGCAGTTTACAGGGGGCTGAGACTGAAGCTTTCTTT; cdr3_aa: CASSLQGAETEAFF
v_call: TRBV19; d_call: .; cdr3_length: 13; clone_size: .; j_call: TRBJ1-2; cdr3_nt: TGTGCCAGTAGTACCCTGGGCAGCTATGGCTACACCTTC; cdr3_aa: CASSTLGSYGYTF
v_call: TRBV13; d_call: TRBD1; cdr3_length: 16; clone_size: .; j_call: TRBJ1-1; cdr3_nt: TGTGCCAGCAGCCCGGGACAGGGGGACGGGGGGACTGAAGCTTTCTTT; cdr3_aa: CASSPGQGDGGTEAFF
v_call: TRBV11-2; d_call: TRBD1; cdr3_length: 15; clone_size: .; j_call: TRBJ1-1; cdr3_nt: TGTGCCAGCAGCAGCCCGGGACAGGGATCCTCTGAAGCTTTCTTT; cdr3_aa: CASSSPGQGSSEAFF
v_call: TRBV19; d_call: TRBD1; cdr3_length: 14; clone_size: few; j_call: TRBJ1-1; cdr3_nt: TGTGCCAGTAGTTCAACAGGGGGCGTCCCTGGAGCTTTCTTT; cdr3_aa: CASSSTGGVPGAFF
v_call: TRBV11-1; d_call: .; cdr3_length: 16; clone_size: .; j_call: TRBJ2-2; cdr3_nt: TGTGCCAGCAGCTTACTTTCAGCGGCAGTCACCGGGGAGCTGTTTTTT; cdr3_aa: CASSLLSAAVTGELFF
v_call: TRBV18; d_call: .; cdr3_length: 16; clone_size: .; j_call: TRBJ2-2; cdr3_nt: TGTGCCAGCTCACCACCGGAGAGAGGAGACACCGGGGAGCTGTTTTTT; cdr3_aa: CASSPPERGDTGELFF
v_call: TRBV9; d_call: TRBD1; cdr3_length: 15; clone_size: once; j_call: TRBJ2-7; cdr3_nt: TGTGCCAGCAGCGTAGGGGACAGGGCTTACTACGAGCAGTACTTC; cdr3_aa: CASSVGDRAYYEQYF
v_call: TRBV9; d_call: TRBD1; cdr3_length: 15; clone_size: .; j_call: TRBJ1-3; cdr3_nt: TGTGCCAGCAGCGCCGTGACAGGGACTGGAAACACCATATATTTT; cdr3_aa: CASSAVTGTGNTIYF
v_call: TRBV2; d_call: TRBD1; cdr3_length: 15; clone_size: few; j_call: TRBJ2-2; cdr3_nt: TGTGCCAGCAGCTGGGACAGGGTGAACACCGGGGAGCTGTTTTTT; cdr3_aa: CASSWDRVNTGELFF
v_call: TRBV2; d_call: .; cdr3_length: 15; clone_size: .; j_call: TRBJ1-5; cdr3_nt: TGTGCCAGCAGCGCTCTCGACAGGACCGCCCAGCCCCAGCATTTT; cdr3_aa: CASSALDRTAQPQHF
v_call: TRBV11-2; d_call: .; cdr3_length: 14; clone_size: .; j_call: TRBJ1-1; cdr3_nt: TGTGCCAGCAGCTTACTCTCCTCACAATTGGAAGCTTTCTTT; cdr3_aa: CASSLLSSQLEAFF
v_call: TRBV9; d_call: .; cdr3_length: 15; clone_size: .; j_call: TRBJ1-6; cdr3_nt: TGTGCCAGCAGCGTAGATGCAGGTCCAGGTGTGCCCCTCCACTTT; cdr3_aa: CASSVDAGPGVPLHF
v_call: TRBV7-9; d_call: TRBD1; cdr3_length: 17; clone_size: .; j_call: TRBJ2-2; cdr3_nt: TGTGCCAGCAGCTTAGCGGCCGGGACAGCTAACACCGGGGAGCTGTTTTTT; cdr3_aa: CASSLAAGTANTGELFF
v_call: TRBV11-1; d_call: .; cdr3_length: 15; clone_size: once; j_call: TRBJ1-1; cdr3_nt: TGTGCCAGCAGCTCAAGGACACCGATGAACACTGAAGCTTTCTTT; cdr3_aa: CASSSRTPMNTEAFF
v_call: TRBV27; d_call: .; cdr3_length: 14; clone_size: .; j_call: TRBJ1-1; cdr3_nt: TGTGCCAGCAGTTTATCCCGCGTCGACACTGAAGCTTTCTTT; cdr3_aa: CASSLSRVDTEAFF
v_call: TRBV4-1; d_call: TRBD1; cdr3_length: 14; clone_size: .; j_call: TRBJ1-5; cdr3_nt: TGCGCCAGCAGCCAACAACAGGGGGAGCAGCCCCAGCATTTT; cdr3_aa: CASSQQQGEQPQHF
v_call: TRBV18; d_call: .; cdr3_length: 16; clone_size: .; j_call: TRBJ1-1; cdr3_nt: TGTGCCAGCTCACCGACTCTGGGGGGATCTAACACTGAAGCTTTCTTT; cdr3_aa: CASSPTLGGSNTEAFF
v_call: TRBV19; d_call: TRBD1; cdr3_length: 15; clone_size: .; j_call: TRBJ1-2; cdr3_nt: TGTGCCAGTAGTACAGGGACAGGGGTGCGGTATGGCTACACCTTC; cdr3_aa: CASSTGTGVRYGYTF